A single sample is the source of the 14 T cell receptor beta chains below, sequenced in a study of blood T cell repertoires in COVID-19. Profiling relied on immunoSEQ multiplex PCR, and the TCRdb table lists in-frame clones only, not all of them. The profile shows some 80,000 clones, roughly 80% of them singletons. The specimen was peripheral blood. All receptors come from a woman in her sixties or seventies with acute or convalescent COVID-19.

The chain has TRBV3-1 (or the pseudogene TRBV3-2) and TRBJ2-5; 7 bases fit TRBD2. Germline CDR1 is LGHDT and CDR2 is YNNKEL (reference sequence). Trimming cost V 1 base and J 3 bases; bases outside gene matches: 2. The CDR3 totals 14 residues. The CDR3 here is CASSQVLAEETQYF. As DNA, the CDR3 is TGTGCCAGCAGCCAAGTCCTAGCGGAAGAGACCCAGTACTTC.

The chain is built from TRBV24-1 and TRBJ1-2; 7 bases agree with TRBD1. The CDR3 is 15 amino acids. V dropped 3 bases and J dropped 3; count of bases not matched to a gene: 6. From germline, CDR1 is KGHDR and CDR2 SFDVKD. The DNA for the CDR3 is TGTGCCACCAGTGATGGCCCAGGGACAGACTATGGCTACACCTTC. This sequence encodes CATSDGPGTDYGYTF.

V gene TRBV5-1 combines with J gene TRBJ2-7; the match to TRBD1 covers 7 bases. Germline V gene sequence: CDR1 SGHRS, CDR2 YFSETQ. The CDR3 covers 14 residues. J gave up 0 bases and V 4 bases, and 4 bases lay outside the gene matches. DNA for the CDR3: TGCGCCAGCAGCCTGGGACAGCGCTCCTACGAGCAGTACTTC. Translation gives CASSLGQRSYEQYF. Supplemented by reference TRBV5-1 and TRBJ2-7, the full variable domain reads KAGVTQTPRYLIKTRGQQVTLSCSPISGHRSVSWYQQTPGQGLQFLFEYFSETQRNKGNFPGRFSGRQFSNSRSEMNVSTLELGDSALYLCASSLGQRSYEQYFGPGTRLTVT.

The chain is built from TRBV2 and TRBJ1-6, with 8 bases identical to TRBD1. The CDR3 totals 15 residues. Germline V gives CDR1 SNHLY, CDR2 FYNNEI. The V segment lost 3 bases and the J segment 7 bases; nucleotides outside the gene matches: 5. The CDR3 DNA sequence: TGTGCCAGCAGTGAGGGACGGACAGGGAATTCACCCCTCCACTTT. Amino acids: CASSEGRTGNSPLHF.

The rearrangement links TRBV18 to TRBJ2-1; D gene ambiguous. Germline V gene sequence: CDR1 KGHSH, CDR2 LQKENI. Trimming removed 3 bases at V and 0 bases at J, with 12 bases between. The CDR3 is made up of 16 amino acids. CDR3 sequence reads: CASSPPARSSYNEQFF. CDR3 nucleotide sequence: TGTGCCAGCTCACCTCCCGCCCGGAGCTCCTACAATGAGCAGTTCTTC.

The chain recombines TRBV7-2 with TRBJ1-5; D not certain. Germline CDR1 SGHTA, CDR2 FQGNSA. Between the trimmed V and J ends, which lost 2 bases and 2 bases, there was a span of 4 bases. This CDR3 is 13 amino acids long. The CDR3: CASSLSGNQPQHF. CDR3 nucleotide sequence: TGTGCCAGCAGCTTATCCGGCAATCAGCCCCAGCATTTT.

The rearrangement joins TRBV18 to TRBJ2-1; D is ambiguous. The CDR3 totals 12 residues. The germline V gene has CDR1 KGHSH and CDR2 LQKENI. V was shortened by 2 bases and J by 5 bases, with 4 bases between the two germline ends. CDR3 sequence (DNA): TGTGCCAGCTCACCAGACAACAATGAGCAGTTCTTC. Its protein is CASSPDNNEQFF. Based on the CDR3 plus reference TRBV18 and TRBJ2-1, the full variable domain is NAGVMQNPRHLVRRRGQEARLRCSPMKGHSHVYWYRQLPEEGLKFMVYLQKENIIDESGMPKERFSAEFPKEGPSILRIQQVVRGDSAAYFCASSPDNNEQFFGPGTRLTVL.

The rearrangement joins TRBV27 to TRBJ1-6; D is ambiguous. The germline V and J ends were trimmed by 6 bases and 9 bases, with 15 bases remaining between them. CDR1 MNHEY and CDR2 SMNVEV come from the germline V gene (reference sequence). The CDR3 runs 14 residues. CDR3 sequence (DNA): TGTGCCAGCAGCGAAGGAGGGCCCAGTTCACCCCTCCACTTT. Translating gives CASSEGGPSSPLHF.

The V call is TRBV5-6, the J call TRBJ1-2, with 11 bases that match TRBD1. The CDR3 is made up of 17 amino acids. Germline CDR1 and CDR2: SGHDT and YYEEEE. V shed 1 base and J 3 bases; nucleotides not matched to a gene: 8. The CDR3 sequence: CASSLTRTGGEDYGYTF. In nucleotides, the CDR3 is TGTGCCAGCAGCTTGACCCGGACAGGGGGCGAGGACTATGGCTACACCTTC.

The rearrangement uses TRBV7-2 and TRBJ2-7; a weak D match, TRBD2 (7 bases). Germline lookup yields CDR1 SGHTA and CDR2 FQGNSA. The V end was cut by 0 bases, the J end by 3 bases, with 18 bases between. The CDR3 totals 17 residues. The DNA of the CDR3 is TGTGCCAGCAGCTTAGCCGGGGGGCGCACATCGGTCTACGAGCAGTACTTC. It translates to CASSLAGGRTSVYEQYF.

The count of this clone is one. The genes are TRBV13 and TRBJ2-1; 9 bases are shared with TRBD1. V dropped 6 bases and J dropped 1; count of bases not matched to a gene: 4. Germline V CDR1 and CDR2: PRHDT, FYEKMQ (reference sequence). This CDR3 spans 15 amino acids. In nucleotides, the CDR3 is TGTGCCAGCAGTACCGGGACAGGGTCCTACAATGAGCAGTTCTTC. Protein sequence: CASSTGTGSYNEQFF.

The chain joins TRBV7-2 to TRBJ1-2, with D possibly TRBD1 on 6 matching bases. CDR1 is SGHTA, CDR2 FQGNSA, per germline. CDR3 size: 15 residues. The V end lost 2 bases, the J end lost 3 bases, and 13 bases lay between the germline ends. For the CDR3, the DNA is TGTGCCAGCAGCTTAAATCAGGGGTCGGACTATGGCTACACCTTC. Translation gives CASSLNQGSDYGYTF.

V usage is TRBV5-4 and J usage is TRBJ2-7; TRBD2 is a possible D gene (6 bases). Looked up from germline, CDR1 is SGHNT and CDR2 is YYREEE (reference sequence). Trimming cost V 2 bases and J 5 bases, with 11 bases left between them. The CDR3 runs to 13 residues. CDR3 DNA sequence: TGTGCCAGCAGCTTACCGGGAGCTAACGAGCAGTACTTC. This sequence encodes CASSLPGANEQYF. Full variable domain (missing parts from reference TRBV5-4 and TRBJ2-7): ETGVTQSPTHLIKTRGQQVTLRCSSQSGHNTVSWYQQALGQGPQFIFQYYREEENGRGNFPPRFSGLQFPNYSSELNVNALELDDSALYLCASSLPGANEQYFGPGTRLTVT.

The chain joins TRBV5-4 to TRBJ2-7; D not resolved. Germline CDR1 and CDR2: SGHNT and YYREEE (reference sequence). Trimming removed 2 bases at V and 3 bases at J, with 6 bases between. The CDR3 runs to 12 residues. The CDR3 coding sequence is TGTGCCAGCAGCTTCGGTGGCTACGAGCAGTACTTC. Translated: CASSFGGYEQYF.